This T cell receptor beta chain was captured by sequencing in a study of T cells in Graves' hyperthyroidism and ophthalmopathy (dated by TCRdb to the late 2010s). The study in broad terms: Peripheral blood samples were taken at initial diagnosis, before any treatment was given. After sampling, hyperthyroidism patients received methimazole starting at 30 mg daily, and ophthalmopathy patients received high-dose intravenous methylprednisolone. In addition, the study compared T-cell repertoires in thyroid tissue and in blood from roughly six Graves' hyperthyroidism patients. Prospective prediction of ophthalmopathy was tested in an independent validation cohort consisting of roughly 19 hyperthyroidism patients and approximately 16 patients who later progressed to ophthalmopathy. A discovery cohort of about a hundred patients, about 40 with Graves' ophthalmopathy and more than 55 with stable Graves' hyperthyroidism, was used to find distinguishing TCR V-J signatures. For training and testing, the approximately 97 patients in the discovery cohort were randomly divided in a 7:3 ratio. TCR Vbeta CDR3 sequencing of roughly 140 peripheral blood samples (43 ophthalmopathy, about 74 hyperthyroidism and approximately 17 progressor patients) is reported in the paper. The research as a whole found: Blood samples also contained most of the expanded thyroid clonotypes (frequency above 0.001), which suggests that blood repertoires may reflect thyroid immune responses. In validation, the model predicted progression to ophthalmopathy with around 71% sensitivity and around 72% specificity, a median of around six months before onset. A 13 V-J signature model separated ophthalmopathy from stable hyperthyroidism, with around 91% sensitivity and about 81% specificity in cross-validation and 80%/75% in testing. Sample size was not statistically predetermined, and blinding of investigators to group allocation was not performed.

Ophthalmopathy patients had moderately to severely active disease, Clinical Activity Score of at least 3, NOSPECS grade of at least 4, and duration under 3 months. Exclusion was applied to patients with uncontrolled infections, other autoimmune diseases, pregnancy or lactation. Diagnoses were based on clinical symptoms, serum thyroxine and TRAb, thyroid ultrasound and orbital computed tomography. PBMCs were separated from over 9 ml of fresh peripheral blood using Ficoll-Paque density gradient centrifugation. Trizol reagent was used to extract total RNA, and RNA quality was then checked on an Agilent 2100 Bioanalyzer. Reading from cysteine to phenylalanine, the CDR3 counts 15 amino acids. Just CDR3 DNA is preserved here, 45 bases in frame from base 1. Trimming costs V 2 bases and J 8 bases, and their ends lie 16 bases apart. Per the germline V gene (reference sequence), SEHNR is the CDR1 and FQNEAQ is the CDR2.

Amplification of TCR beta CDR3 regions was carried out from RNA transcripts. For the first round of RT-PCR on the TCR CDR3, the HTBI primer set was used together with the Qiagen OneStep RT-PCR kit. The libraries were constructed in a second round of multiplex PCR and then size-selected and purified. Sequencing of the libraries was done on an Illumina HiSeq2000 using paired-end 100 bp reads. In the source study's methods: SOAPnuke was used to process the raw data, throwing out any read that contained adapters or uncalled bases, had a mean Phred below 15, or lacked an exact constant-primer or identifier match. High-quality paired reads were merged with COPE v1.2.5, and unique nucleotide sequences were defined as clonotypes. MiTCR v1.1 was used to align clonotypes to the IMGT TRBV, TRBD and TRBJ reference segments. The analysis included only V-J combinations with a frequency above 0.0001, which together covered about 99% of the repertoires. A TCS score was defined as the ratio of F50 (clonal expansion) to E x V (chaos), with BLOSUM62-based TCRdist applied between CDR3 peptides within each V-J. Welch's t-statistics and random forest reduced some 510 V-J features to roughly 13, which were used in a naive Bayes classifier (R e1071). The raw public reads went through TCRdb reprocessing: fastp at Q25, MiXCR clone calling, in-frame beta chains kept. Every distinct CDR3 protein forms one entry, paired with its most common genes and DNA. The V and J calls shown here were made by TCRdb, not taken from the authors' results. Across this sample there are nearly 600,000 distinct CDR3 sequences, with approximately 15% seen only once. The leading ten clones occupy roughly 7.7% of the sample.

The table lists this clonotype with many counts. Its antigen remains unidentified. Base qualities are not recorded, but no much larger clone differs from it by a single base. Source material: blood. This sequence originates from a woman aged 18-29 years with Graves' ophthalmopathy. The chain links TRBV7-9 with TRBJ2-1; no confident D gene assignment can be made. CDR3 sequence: CASSLSDLNRDEQFF. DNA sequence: TGTGCCAGCAGCTTATCCGACCTCAACCGGGATGAGCAGTTCTTC.